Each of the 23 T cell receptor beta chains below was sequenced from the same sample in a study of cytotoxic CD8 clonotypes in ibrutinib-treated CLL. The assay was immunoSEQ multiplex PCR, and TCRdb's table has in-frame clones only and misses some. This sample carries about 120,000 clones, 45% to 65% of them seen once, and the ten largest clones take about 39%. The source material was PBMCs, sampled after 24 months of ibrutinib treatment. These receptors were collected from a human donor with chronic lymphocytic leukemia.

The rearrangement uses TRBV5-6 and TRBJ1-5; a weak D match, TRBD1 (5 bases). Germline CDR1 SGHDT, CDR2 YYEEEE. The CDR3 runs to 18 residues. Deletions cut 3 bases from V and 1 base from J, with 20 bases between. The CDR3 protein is CASSSTGLGDISNQPQHF. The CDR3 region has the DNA TGTGCCAGCAGCTCTACGGGACTGGGGGATATCAGCAATCAGCCCCAGCATTTT. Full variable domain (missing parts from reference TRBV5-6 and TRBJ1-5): DAGVTQSPTHLIKTRGQQVTLRCSPKSGHDTVSWYQQALGQGPQFIFQYYEEEERQRGNFPDRFSGHQFPNYSSELNVNALLLGDSALYLCASSSTGLGDISNQPQHFGDGTRLSIL.

The CDR3 DNA follows: TGTGCCAGCAGTCTAACGGACACCGGGGAGCTGTTTTTT. It codes for CASSLTDTGELFF. The gene calls are TRBV6-6 and TRBJ2-2; D gene uncertain. Germline V gene data show CDR1 as MNHNY and CDR2 as SVGAGI (reference sequence). The germline V and J ends were trimmed by 5 bases and 3 bases, with 7 bases remaining between them. CDR3 length equals 13 residues.

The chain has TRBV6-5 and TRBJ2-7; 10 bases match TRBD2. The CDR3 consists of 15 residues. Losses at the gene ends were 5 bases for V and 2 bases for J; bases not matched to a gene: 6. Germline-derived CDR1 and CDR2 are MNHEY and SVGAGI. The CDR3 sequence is CASSGSTSGTYEQYF. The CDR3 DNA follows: TGTGCCAGCAGTGGGAGCACTAGCGGGACCTACGAGCAGTACTTC.

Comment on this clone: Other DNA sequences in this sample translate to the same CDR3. The CDR3: CASSLTGGTEAFF. The CDR3 region has the DNA TGTGCCAGCAGCCTGACAGGGGGCACTGAAGCTTTCTTT. The chain uses TRBV7-3 and TRBJ1-1; 9 bases match TRBD1. J gave up 4 bases and V 5 bases, and 2 bases lay outside the gene matches. Germline V lookup: CDR1 SGHTA, CDR2 FQGTGA. The CDR3 consists of 13 residues. The variable domain in full, with the rest retrieved from reference TRBV7-3 and TRBJ1-1, is GAGVSQTPSNKVTEKGKYVELRCDPISGHTALYWYRQSLGQGPEFLIYFQGTGAADDSGLPNDRFFAVRPEGSVSTLKIQRTERGDSAVYLCASSLTGGTEAFFGQGTRLTVV.

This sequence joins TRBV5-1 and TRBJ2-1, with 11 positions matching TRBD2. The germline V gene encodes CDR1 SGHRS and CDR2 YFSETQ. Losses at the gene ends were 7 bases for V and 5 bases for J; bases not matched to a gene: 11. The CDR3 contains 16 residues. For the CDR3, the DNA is TGCGCCAGCGACCAACCTAGCGGGGGGTCCCACAATGAGCAGTTCTTC. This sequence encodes CASDQPSGGSHNEQFF.

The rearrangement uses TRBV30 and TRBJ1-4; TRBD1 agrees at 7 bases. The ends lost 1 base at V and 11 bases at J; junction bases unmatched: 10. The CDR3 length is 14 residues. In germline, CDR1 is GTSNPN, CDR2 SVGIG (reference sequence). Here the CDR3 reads CAWSEGAGGAKLFF. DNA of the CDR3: TGTGCCTGGAGTGAGGGGGCCGGAGGGGCTAAACTGTTTTTT.

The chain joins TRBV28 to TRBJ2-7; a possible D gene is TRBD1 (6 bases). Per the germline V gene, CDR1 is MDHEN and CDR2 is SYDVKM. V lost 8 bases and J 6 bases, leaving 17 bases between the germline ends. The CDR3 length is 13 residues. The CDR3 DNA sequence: TGTGCCAGCCGTGGGCAGGGGCGGCTCGAGCAGTACTTC. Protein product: CASRGQGRLEQYF.

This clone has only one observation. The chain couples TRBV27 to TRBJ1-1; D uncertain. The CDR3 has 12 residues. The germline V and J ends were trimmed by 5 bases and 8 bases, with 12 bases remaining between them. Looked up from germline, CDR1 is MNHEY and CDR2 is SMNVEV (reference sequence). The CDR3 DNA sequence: TGTGCCAGCAGTCCGGGGTTTGGGGAAGCTTTCTTT. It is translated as CASSPGFGEAFF.

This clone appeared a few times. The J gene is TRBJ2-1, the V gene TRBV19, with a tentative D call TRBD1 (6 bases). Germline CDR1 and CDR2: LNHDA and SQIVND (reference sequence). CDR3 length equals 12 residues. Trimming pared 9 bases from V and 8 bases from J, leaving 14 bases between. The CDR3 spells CASGTGLHEQFF. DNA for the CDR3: TGTGCCAGCGGTACAGGGTTGCATGAGCAGTTCTTC.

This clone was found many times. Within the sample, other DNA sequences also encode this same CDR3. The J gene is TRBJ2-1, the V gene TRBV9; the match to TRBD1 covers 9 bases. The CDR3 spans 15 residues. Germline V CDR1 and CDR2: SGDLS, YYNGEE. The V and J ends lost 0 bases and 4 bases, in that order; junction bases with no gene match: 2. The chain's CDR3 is CASSVVGTGYNEQFF. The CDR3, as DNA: TGTGCCAGCAGCGTAGTAGGGACAGGGTACAATGAGCAGTTCTTC.

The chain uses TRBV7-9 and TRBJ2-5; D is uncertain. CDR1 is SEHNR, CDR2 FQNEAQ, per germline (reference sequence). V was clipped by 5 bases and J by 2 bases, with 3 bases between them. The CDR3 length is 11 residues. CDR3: CASSRQETQYF. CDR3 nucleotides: TGTGCCAGCAGCCGACAAGAGACCCAGTACTTC.

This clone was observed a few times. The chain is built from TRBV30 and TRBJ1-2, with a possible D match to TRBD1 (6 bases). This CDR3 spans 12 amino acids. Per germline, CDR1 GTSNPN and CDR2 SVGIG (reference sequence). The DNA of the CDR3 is TGTGCACAGAGGGGGGGCGAAGATGGCTACACCTTC. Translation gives CAQRGGEDGYTF.

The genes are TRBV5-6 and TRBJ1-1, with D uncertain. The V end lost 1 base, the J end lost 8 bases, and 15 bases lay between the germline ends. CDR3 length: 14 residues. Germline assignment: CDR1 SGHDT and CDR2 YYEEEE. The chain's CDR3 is CASSLFGPELEAFF. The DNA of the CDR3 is TGTGCCAGCAGCTTGTTTGGACCGGAGCTGGAAGCTTTCTTT.

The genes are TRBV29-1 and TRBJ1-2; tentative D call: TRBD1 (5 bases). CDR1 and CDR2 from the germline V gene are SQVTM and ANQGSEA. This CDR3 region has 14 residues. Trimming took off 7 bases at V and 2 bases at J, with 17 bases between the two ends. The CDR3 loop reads CSAGERGPNYGYTF. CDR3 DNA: TGCAGCGCGGGGGAGAGGGGCCCAAACTATGGCTACACCTTC.

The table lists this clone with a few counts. The CDR3 spells CASSSGQGFWYEQYF. The CDR3 region has the DNA TGCGCCAGCAGCTCTGGACAGGGGTTTTGGTACGAGCAGTACTTC. The V gene is TRBV5-1, the J gene TRBJ2-7; 9 nucleotides agree with TRBD1. The CDR3 sequence is 15 residues long. CDR1 is SGHRS, CDR2 YFSETQ, per germline. J was trimmed by 4 bases and V by 3 bases; bases with no gene match: 8.

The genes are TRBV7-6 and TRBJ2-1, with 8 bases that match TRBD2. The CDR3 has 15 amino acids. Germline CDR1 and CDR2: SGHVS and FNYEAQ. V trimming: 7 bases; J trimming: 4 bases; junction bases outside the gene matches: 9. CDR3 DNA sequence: TGTGCCAGCATCGCATCCGGGGGGGCATACAATGAGCAGTTCTTC. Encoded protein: CASIASGGAYNEQFF.

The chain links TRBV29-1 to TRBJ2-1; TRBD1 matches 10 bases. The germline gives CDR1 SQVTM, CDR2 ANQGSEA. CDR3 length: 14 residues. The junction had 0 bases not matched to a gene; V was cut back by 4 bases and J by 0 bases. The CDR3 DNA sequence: TGCAGCGTTGGGGACAGGGGCTCCTACAATGAGCAGTTCTTC. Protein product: CSVGDRGSYNEQFF.

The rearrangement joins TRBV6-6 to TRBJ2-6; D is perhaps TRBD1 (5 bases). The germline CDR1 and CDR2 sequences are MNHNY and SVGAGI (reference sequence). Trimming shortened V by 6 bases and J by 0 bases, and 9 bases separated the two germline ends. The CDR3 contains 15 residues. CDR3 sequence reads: CASSQRGSGANVLTF. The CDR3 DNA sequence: TGTGCCAGCAGCCAAAGGGGCTCTGGGGCCAACGTCCTGACTTTC.

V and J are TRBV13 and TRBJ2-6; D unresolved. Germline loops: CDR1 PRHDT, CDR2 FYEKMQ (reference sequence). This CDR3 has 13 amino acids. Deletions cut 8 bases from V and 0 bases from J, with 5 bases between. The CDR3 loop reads CASLRSGANVLTF. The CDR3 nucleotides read TGTGCCAGCCTACGCTCTGGGGCCAACGTCCTGACTTTC.

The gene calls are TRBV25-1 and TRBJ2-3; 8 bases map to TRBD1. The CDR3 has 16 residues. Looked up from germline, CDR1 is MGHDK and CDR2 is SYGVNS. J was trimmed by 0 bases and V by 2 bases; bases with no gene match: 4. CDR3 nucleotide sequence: TGTGCCAGCAGTGAAGGGACAGGCGTTAGCACAGATACGCAGTATTTT. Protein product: CASSEGTGVSTDTQYF.

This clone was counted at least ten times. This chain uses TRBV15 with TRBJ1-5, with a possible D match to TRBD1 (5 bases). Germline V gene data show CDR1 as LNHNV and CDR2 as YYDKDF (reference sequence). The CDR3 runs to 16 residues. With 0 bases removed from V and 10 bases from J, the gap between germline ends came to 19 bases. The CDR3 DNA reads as TGTGCCACCAGCAGAGATCTAGAGGGGATGCTTAAACCCCAGCATTTT. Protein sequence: CATSRDLEGMLKPQHF.

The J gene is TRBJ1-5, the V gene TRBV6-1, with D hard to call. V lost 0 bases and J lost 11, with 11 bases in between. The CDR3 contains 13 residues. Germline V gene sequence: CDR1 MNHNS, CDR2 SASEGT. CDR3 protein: CASSEAQGFTQHF. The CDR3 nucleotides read TGTGCCAGCAGTGAAGCGCAAGGGTTCACCCAGCATTTT.

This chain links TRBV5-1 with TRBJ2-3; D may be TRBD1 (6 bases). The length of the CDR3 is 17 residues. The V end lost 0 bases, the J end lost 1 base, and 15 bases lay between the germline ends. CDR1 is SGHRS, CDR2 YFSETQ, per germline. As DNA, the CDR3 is TGCGCCAGCAGCTTGGGTAGGACAGTAGAAGGCACAGATACGCAGTATTTT. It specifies CASSLGRTVEGTDTQYF.